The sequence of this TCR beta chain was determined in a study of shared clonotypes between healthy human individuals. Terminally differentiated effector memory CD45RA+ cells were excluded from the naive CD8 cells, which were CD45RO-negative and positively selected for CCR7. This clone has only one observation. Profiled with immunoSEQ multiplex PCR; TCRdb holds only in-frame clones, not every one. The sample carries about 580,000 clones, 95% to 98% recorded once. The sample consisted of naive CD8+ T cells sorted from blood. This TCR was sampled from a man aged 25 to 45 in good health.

CDR3 bases: TGTGCCAGCAGCCCGCAGGGGGCTTATGAAAAACTGTTTTTT. It is translated as CASSPQGAYEKLFF. The rearrangement links TRBV27 to TRBJ1-4, with 8 bases fitting TRBD1. V lost 6 bases and J lost 6; bases outside the gene matches: 6. Germline values: CDR1 MNHEY, CDR2 SMNVEV (reference sequence). The CDR3 length is 14 residues.